The source of this T cell receptor beta chain is a study of blood T cell repertoires in COVID-19. Study-wide context: Specimens from acute and convalescent COVID-19 originated in the United States, Italy and Spain. Nucleic acid was either cDNA or gDNA, and it came from T cells, B-cell-depleted T cells, or PBMCs.

In the source study's methods: How many nucleated cells were present was estimated from reference gene primer amplification. Measured with immunoSEQ multiplex PCR; TCRdb has only the in-frame clones, and not every one. The V and J calls and clone size are taken from that table; D and trimming were inferred from the DNA. The table includes roughly 84,000 clones, roughly 80% detected once. The germline V and J ends were trimmed by 3 bases and 3 bases, with 12 bases remaining between them. CDR1 SGDLS and CDR2 YYNGEE come from the germline V gene. This CDR3 region has 14 residues. The V and J genes are TRBV9 and TRBJ2-5; perhaps TRBD2 as D (7 bases). This receptor was identified in a woman older than 75 with acute or convalescent COVID-19. Material: peripheral blood. CDR3 residues: CASSDTGREETQYF. The DNA for the CDR3 is TGTGCCAGCAGCGACACAGGGAGGGAAGAGACCCAGTACTTC.